This T cell receptor beta chain was retrieved from a study of blood T cells in healthy people across ages. A second roughly 7 to 11 cycle PCR used barcoded and J-beta primers. TCRdb processed the 5' RACE reads anew with MiXCR; each CDR3 protein has one entry. The sample carries some 550,000 distinct CDR3 sequences, 47% recorded once. V lost 5 bases to trimming and J lost 8 bases, with 13 bases between them. Germline CDR1 reads SNHLY; CDR2 reads FYNNEI. The CDR3 extends over 13 amino acids. The chain recombines TRBV2 with TRBJ2-1, with D tentatively TRBD1 (5 bases). Specimen: blood. This clonotype was sampled from a man older than 75 in good health. CDR3 in DNA: TGTGCCAGCAGTACAACCTTAGGGGATGAGCAGTTCTTC. It codes for CASSTTLGDEQFF.